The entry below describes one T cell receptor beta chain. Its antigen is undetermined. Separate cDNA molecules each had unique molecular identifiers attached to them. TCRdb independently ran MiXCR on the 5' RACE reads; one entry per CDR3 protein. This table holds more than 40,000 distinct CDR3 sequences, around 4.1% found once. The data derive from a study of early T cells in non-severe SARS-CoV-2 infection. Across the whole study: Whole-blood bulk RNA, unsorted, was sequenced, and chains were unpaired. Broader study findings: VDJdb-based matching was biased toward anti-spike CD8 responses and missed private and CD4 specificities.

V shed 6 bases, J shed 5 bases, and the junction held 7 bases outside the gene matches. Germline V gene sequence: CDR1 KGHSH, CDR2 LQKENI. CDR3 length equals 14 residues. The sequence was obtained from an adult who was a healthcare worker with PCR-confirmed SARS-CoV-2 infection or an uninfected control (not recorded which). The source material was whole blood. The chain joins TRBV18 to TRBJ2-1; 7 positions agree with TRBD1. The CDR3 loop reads CASSSGTANNEQFF. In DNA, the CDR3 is TGTGCCAGCTCCTCAGGGACAGCGAACAATGAGCAGTTCTTC.